What follows is one TCR beta chain and its context. The antigen is undetermined. This sample stems from a study of monozygotic twins with inflammatory bowel disease. From the 5' RACE reads, TCRdb lists one entry per CDR3 protein and no DNA. The table gives approximately 330,000 distinct CDR3 sequences; the top ten clones make up 2% to 2.5% of it. Whole-study findings and limits: A reduction in TCRbeta diversity (inverse Simpson) was seen in IBD patients relative to healthy co-twins. Between concordant and discordant twins, repertoire similarity failed to differ, a result that limited power may explain. Clonotype overlap with others was lower in IBD patients than in healthy twins, a difference that was greatest with disease activity. Distinguishing T cell subtypes was not possible.

Sequenced: blood. The clonotype comes from a human donor with ulcerative colitis or Crohn's disease, or a healthy co-twin of an affected twin (not recorded which).

This CDR3 is CASSLRQGLSYEQYF. V is TRBV5-1 and J is TRBJ2-7; the D gene TCRdb calls, TRBD1, cannot be checked with no DNA. The germline gives CDR1 SGHRS, CDR2 YFSETQ. The CDR3 has 15 amino acids.